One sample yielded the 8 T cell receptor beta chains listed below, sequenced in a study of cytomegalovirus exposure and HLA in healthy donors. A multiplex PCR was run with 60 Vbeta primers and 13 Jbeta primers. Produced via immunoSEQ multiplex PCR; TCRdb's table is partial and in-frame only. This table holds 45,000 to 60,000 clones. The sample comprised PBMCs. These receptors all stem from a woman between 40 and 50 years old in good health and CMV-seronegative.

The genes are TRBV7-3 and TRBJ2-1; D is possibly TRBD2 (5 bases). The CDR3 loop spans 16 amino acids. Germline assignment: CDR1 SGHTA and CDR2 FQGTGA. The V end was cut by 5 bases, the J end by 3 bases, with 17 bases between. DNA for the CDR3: TGTGCCAGCAGCCCAGAGGGCGGGCTACTCTACAATGAGCAGTTCTTC. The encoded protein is CASSPEGGLLYNEQFF.

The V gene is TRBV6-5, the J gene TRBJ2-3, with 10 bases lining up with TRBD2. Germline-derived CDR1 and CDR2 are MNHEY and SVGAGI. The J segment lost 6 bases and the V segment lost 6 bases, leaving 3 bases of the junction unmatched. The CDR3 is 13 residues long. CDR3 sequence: CASRVSGGDTQYF. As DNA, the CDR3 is TGTGCCAGCAGGGTTAGCGGGGGGGATACGCAGTATTTT.

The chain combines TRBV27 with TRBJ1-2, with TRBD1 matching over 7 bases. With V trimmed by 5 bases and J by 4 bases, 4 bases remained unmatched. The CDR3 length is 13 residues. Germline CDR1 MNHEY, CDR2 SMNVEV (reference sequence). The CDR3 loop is CASSIGGGYGYTF. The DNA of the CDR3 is TGTGCCAGCAGTATAGGGGGCGGCTATGGCTACACCTTC.

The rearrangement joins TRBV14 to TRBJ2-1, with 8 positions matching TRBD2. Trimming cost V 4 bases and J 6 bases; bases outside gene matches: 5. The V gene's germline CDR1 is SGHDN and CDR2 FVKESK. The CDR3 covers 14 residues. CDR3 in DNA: TGTGCCAGCAGCCGCGGGACTAGGGTCAATGAGCAGTTCTTC. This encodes CASSRGTRVNEQFF.

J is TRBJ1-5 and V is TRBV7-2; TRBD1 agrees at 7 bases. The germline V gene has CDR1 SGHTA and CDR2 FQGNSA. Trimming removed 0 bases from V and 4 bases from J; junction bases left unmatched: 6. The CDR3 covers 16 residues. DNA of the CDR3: TGTGCCAGCAGCTTAGCGCGTCAGGGGGGTAATCAGCCCCAGCATTTT. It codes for CASSLARQGGNQPQHF.

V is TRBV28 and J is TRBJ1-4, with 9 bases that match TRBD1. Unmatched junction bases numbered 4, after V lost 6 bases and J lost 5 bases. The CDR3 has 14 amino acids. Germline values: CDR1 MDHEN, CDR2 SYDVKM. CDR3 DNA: TGTGCCAGCAGGATCGGACAGGGGAATGAAAAACTGTTTTTT. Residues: CASRIGQGNEKLFF.

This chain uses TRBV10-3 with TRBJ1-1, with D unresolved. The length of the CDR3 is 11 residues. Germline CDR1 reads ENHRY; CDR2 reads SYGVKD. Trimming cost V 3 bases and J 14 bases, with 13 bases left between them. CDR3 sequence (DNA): TGTGCCATCAGTGAAGGAGGGTCGGCGTTCTTT. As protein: CAISEGGSAFF.

CDR3 bases: TGTGCCAGCAGCTCGCAGGGTAATCAGCCCCAGCATTTT. Translating it yields CASSSQGNQPQHF. V gene TRBV7-9 combines with J gene TRBJ1-5; possible D gene TRBD1, 5 bases. V dropped 4 bases and J dropped 4 bases, with 8 bases sitting between them. This CDR3 has 13 amino acids. CDR1 and CDR2 from the germline V gene are SEHNR and FQNEAQ (reference sequence).